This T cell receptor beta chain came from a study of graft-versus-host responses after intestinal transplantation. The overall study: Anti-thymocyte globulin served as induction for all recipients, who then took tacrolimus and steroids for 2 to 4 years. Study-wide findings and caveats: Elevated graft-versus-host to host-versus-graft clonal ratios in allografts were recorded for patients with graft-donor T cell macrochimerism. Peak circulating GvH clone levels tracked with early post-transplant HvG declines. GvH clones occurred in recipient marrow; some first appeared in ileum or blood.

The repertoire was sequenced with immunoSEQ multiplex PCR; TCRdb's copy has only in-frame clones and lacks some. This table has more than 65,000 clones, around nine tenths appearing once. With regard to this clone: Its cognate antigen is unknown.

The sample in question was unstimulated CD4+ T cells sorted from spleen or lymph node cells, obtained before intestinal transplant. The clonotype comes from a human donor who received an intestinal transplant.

As DNA, the CDR3 is TGTGCCTGGAGTGTGGATAGCAGGGGTTCACCCCTCCACTTT. It codes for CAWSVDSRGSPLHF. The gene calls are TRBV30 and TRBJ1-6, with a tentative D call TRBD1 (6 bases). The V gene's germline CDR1 is GTSNPN and CDR2 SVGIG (reference sequence). This CDR3 contains 14 residues. Trimming removed 0 bases from V and 9 bases from J, with 12 bases in between.